This T cell receptor (beta chain) was captured by sequencing in a study of T cells in Graves' hyperthyroidism and ophthalmopathy. General study results and limits: Ophthalmopathy and stable hyperthyroidism were told apart by a 13 V-J model.

This CDR3 has 17 residues. Germline lookup yields CDR1 SGDLS and CDR2 YYNGEE. Trimming took off 3 bases at V and 6 bases at J, with 25 bases between the two ends. Amplification targeted TCR beta CDR3 regions from RNA transcripts. First-round RT-PCR with HTBI primers amplified the TCR CDR3 region. One entry per CDR3 protein results from TCRdb running MiXCR on the multiplex PCR reads. The sample consists of a few hundred thousand distinct CDR3 sequences, around 16% of them appearing once. For this clonotype: The target antigen is unknown.

Each 10 ml fresh peripheral blood draw supplied the PBMCs. The clonotype was recovered from a woman in her late teens or twenties with Graves' hyperthyroidism that later progressed to Graves' ophthalmopathy. Sequencing was performed on blood. The chain carries TRBV9 and TRBJ2-7; maybe TRBD2 (5 bases). The CDR3: CASSAHEASLFLGEQYF. As DNA, the CDR3 is TGTGCCAGCAGCGCGCACGAAGCTAGCCTTTTTTTGGGCGAGCAGTACTTC.